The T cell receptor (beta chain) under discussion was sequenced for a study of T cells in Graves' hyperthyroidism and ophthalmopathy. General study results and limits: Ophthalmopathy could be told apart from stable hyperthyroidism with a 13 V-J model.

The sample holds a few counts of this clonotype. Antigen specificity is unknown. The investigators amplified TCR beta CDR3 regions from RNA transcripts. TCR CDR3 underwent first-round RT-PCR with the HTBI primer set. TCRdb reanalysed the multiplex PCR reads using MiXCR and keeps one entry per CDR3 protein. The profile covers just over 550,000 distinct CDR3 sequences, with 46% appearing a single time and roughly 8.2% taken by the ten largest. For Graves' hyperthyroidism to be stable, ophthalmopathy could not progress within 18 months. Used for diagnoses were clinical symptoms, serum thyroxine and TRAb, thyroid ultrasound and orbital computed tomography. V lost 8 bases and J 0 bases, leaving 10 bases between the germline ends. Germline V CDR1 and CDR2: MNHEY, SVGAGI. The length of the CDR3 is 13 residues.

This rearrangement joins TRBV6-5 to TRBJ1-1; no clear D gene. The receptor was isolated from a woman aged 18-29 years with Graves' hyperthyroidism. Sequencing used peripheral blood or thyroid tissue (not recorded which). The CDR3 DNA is TGTGCCAGCGTGAGGGTAATGAACACTGAAGCTTTCTTT. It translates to CASVRVMNTEAFF.